This T cell receptor (beta chain) emerged from a study of blood T cell repertoires in COVID-19. Overall study context: Acute and convalescent COVID-19 samples came from the United States, Italy and Spain. PBMCs, B-cell-depleted T cells, or T cells were the source of the cDNA or gDNA that made up the material.

Sequencing used immunoSEQ multiplex PCR; TCRdb keeps in-frame clones, though not all of them. The sample lists about 170,000 clones; 84% were seen once. With V trimmed by 3 bases and J by 7 bases, 7 bases remained unmatched. Germline-derived CDR1 and CDR2 are ENHRY and SYGVKD. CDR3 size: 16 residues. Seattle-derived patients entered the study during active infection and were followed longitudinally. The chain carries TRBV10-3 and TRBJ1-4; 11 bases map to TRBD1. Material for sequencing was peripheral blood. This TCR came from an elderly woman with COVID-19, enrolled during active disease. The CDR3 loop is CAISESGQGALEKLFF. CDR3 DNA sequence: TGTGCCATCAGTGAATCCGGACAGGGGGCGCTTGAAAAACTGTTTTTT.